A single sample gave rise to the 2 T cell receptor beta chains below, sequenced in a study of cytomegalovirus exposure and HLA in healthy donors. Primers included in the PCR were 60 Vbeta and 13 Jbeta primers. Here immunoSEQ multiplex PCR was the method, and the copy in TCRdb shows in-frame clones only, minus some. This repertoire shows hundreds of thousands of clones, 55% to 75% found once; its top ten account for about 3%. Sample: PBMCs. The source is a man aged 35 to 55 in good health and CMV-seropositive.

The V call is TRBV19, the J call TRBJ2-7; the D gene is possibly TRBD2 (5 bases). This CDR3 region has 17 residues. Germline assignment: CDR1 LNHDA and CDR2 SQIVND (reference sequence). V was cut by 3 bases and J by 1 base, with 19 bases left in between. CDR3 DNA: TGTGCCAGTAGTATCAGGAGCGGAGGTCCCCTATCCTACGAGCAGTACTTC. It specifies CASSIRSGGPLSYEQYF.

The rearrangement uses TRBV5-1 and TRBJ1-4; perhaps TRBD1 as D (6 bases). Germline V CDR1 and CDR2: SGHRS, YFSETQ. V lost 4 bases to trimming and J lost 8 bases, with 21 bases between them. The CDR3 runs 16 residues. The DNA for the CDR3 is TGCGCCAGCAGCCCCACTGAGGGGGTCGCAGGGGAAAAACTGTTTTTT. As protein: CASSPTEGVAGEKLFF.